Listed below are T cell receptor beta chains from one sample, sequenced in a study of T cells in Graves' hyperthyroidism and ophthalmopathy. Using its own MiXCR run on the multiplex PCR reads, TCRdb lists one record per CDR3 protein. This table holds around 570,000 distinct CDR3 sequences, nearly 20% found once. The sequenced sample consisted of blood. Receptor source: a man in his forties with Graves' ophthalmopathy. CDR3s leave out the opening cysteine and the closing phenylalanine or tryptophan.

CDR3aa,v_gene
AGSGTRVGYGYT,TRBV7-9
AWSIGLAGAETQY,TRBV30
ASSLANSGDTQY,TRBV7-8
ASSQVRGNTIY,TRBV4-3
ASSTHHSGRHEQY,TRBV27
ASSLRHPPEQF,TRBV28
ASGWTRGSNYGYT,TRBV6-1
SVATSSYNEQF,TRBV29-1
SVSRDSYEQY,TRBV29-1
ASSVAAVRGTDTQY,TRBV9
ASSLDHGQGAREQY,TRBV11-2
ASSPERVRGTDTQY,TRBV3-1
ASSDSRGYNSPLH,TRBV2
ASSLGSGGAYEQY,TRBV11-2
ASSLGQSSYEQY,TRBV28
AISEQGSTQY,TRBV10-3
ASSQGVDFSNQPQH,TRBV4-3
ASRDIVAGTAGELF,TRBV7-9
ASSLVPFQASKPGETQY,TRBV5-4
ASSQEDGNPSYEQY,TRBV4-2
ASSDNSRGSYNEQF,TRBV2
ASSSPGISNQPQH,TRBV12-3/TRBV12-4
ASLNPRTEVIGELF,TRBV7-9
ASSTEGRLHPQH,TRBV19
ASTHAGTGAYEQY,TRBV28
ASRVGRYEQY,TRBV12-3/TRBV12-4
ASSYYPGLGDNEQF,TRBV6-5
ASSIGRGAPNNEQF,TRBV19
ASSHGGLDEAF,TRBV4-1
ASSPDLTGNTIY,TRBV18
ATSETRTGNEKLF,TRBV24-1
SASSDRSGGYT,TRBV20-1
ASGFVPPSTDTQY,TRBV12-5
SVGFRAGGPGEQF,TRBV29-1
ASSLAQGDRETQY,TRBV5-1
ASKWYSGSTDTQY,TRBV2
ASSFHRTSGRNADTQY,TRBV27
ASSNSGRSYEQY,TRBV25-1